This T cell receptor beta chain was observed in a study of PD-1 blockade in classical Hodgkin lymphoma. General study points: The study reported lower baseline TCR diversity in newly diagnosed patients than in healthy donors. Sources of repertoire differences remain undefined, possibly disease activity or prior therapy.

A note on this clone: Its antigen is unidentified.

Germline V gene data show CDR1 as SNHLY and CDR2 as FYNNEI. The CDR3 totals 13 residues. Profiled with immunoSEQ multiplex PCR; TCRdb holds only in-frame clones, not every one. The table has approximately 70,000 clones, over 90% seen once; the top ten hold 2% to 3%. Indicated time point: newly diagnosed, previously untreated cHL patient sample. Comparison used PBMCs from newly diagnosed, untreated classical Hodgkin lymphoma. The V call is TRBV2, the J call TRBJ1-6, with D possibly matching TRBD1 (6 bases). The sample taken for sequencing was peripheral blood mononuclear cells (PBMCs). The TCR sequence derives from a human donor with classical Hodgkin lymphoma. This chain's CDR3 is CAMQGNLNSPLHF. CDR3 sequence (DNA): TGTGCTATGCAGGGGAACTTAAATTCACCCCTCCACTTT.